Included here is one T cell receptor (beta chain) sequence, with context. Enrolment of Seattle patients took place during active infection, and they were followed longitudinally. This record belongs to a study of blood T cell repertoires in COVID-19. Study summary: The analysed material was cDNA or gDNA that came from T cells, B-cell-depleted T cells, or PBMCs.

Methods used by the authors: Amplifying reference gene primers gave estimates of nucleated cell counts. Assay: immunoSEQ multiplex PCR; the TCRdb copy retains only in-frame clones and omits some. V and J calls and clone size come straight from that table; D and trimming were deduced from the DNA. The data show 200,000 to 250,000 clones, with around 86% seen just once and 11% held by the top ten. Sequencing was done on a sample of peripheral blood. This clonotype was sampled from a man aged 45-65 years with COVID-19, enrolled during active disease.

CDR3 nucleotide sequence: TGCGCCAGCAGCTTGGTTGGCGGGGGGGTTGTAAATGAGCAGTTCTTC. Protein product: CASSLVGGGVVNEQFF. J is TRBJ2-1 and V is TRBV5-1; TRBD2 agrees at 9 bases. CDR1 and CDR2 (germline): SGHRS, YFSETQ. This CDR3 is built from 16 residues. The V and J ends lost 0 bases and 7 bases, in that order; junction bases with no gene match: 8.